This T cell receptor beta chain was profiled in a study of T cell changes during pregnancy in multiple sclerosis. CDR1 and CDR2 from the germline V gene are MNHNS and SASEGT. The CDR3 has 15 amino acids. V shed 6 bases and J shed 2 bases, with 14 bases lying between them. Generated by immunoSEQ multiplex PCR, the TCRdb table keeps only in-frame clones and is missing some. In the table there are approximately 23,000 clones, 91% of which are singletons. This clone has only a few counts. This specimen was CD4+ T cells from peripheral blood mononuclear cells, taken in the third trimester of pregnancy. The chain uses TRBV6-1 and TRBJ2-4; no definite D call. The receptor was derived from a female donor in good health, enrolled as a control in a pregnancy study. The CDR3 coding sequence is TGTGCCAGCAGCGAAATAGAACTGACCAAAAACATTCAGTACTTC. It specifies CASSEIELTKNIQYF.